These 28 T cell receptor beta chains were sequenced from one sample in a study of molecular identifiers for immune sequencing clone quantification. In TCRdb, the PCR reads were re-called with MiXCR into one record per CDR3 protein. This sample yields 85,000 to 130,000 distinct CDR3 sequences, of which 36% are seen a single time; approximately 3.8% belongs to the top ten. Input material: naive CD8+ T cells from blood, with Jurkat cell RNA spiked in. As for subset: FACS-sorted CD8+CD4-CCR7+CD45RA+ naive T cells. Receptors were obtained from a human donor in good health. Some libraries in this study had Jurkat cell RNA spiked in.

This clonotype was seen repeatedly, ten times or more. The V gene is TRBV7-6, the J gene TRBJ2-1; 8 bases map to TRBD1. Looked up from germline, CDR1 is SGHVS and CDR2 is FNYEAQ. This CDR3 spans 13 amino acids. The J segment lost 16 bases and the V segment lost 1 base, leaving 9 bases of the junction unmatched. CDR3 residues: CASSLGGPGQDFF. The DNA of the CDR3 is TGTGCCAGCAGCTTAGGAGGACCGGGACAGGACTTCTTC.

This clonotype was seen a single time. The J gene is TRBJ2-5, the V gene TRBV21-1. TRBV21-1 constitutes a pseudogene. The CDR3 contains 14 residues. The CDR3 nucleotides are TGTGCCCGCAGCAAAGGAGACACACAAGAGACCCAGTACTTC. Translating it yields CARSKGDTQETQYF.

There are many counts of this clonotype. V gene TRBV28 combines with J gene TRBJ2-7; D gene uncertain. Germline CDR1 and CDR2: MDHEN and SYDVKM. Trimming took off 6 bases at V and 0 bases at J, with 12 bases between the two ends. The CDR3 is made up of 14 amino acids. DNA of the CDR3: TGTGCCAGCAGCGTCGGAAGAAGCTCCTACGAGCAGTACTTC. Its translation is CASSVGRSSYEQYF.

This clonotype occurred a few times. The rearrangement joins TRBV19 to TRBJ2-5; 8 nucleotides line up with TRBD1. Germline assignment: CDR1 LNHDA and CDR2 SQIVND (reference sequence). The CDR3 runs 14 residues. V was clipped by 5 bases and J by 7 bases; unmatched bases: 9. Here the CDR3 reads CASSPGGLGGTQYF. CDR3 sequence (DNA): TGTGCCAGTAGTCCAGGGGGCTTGGGAGGGACCCAGTACTTC. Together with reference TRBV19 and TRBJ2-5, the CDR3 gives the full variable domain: DGGITQSPKYLFRKEGQNVTLSCEQNLNHDAMYWYRQDPGQGLRLIYYSQIVNDFQKGDIAEGYSVSREKKESFPLTVTSAQKNPTAFYLCASSPGGLGGTQYFGPGTRLLVL.

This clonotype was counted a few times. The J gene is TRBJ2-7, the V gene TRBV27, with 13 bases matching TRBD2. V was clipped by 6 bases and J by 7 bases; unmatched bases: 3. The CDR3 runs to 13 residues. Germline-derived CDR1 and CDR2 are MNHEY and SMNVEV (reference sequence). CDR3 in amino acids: CASRTSGRFEQYF. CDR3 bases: TGTGCCAGCAGGACTAGCGGGAGGTTTGAGCAGTACTTC.

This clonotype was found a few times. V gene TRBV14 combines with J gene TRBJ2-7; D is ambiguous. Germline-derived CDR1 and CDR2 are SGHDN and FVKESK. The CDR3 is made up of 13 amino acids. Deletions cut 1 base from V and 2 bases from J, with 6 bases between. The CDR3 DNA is TGTGCCAGCAGCCAAGGGATAACCTACGAGCAGTACTTC. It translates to CASSQGITYEQYF.

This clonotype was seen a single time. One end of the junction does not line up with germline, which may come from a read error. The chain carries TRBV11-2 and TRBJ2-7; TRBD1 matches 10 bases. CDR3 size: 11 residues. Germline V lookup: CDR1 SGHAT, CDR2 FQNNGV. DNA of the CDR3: TGTGTCAGCAGCTCGGGACAGGGGAAGTACTTC. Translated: CVSSSGQGKYF.

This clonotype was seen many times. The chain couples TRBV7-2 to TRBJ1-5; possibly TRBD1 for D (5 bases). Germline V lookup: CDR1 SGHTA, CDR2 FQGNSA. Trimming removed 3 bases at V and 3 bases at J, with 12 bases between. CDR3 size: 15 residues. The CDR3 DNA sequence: TGTGCCAGCAGCTTGATTGGGGACCACAATCAGCCCCAGCATTTT. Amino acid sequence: CASSLIGDHNQPQHF.

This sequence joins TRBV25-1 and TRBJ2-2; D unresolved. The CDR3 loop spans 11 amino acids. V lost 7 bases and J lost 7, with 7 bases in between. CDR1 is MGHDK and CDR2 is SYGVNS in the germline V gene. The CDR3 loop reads CASTECGELFF. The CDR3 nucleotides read TGTGCCAGCACCGAATGCGGGGAGCTGTTTTTT.

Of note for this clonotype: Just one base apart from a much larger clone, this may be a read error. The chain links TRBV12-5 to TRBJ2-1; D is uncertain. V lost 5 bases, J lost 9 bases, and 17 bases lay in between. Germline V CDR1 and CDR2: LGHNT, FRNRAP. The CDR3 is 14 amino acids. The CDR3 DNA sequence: TGTGCTAGTGGTGCTTACGTCTTCGCCGCTGAGCAGTTCTTC. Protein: CASGAYVFAAEQFF.

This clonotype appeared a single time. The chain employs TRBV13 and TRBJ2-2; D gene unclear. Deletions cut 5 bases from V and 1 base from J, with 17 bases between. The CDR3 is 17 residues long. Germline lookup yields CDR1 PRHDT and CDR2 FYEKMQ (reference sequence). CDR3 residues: CASSALTERRNTGELFF. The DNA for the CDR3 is TGTGCCAGCAGCGCCTTGACTGAAAGAAGGAACACCGGGGAGCTGTTTTTT. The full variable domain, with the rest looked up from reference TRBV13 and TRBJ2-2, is AAGVIQSPRHLIKEKRETATLKCYPIPRHDTVYWYQQGPGQDPQFLISFYEKMQSDKGSIPDRFSAQQFSDYHSELNMSSLELGDSALYFCASSALTERRNTGELFFGEGSRLTVL.

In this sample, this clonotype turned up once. In DNA, the CDR3 is TGTGCCAGCAGCTTAAAGTCCAGGCCCCTGGAAGAGACCCAGTACTTC. Translated: CASSLKSRPLEETQYF. The chain joins TRBV7-8 to TRBJ2-5, with unresolved D. Germline CDR1 and CDR2: SGHVS and FQNEAQ. The CDR3 is 16 residues long. V was clipped by 2 bases and J by 3 bases, with 16 bases between them.

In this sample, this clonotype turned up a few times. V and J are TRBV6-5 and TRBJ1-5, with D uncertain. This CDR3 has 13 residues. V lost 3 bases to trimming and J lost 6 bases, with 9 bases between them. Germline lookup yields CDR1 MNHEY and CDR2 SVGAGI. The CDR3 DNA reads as TGTGCCAGCAGTTATGGCGGAGGTCAGCCCCAGCATTTT. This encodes CASSYGGGQPQHF.

The CDR3 region is CASSFPMSGGSMGTQYF. As DNA, the CDR3 is TGTGCCAGCAGTTTCCCAATGTCAGGGGGTAGTATGGGGACCCAGTACTTC. This chain joins TRBV28 and TRBJ2-5, with TRBD1 matching over 7 bases. Trimming cost V 3 bases and J 7 bases; bases outside gene matches: 17. The CDR3 sequence is 17 residues long. CDR1 and CDR2 from the germline V gene are MDHEN and SYDVKM.

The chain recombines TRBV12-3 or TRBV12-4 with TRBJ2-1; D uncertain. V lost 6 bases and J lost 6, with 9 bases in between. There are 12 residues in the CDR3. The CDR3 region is CASSRVFNEQFF. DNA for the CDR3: TGTGCCAGCAGCCGAGTCTTCAATGAGCAGTTCTTC.

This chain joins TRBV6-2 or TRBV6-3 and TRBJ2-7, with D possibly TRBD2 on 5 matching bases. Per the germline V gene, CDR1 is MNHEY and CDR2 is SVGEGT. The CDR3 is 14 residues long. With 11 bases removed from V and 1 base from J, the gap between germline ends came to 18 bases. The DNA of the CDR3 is TGTGCCTCTTCAGACTTCGGGGTGTCCTACGAGCAGTACTTC. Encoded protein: CASSDFGVSYEQYF.

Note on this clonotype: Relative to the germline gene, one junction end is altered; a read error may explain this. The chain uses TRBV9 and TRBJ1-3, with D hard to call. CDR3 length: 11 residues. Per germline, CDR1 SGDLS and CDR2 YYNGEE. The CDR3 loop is CASRTGNTKNF. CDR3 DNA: TGTGCCAGCAGGACCGGAAACACCAAAAATTTT.

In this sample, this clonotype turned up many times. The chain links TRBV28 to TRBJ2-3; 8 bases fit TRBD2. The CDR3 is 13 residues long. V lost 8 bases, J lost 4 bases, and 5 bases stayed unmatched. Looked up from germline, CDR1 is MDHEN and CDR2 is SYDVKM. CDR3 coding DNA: TGTGCCAGCGGGAGCGGGAGTGCAGATACGCAGTATTTT. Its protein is CASGSGSADTQYF.

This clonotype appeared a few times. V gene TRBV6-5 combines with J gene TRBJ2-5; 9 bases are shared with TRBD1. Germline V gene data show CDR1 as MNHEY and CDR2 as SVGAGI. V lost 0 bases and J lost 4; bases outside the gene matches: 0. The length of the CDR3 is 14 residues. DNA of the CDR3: TGTGCCAGCAGTTACTCGGGACAGGGAGAGACCCAGTACTTC. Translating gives CASSYSGQGETQYF.

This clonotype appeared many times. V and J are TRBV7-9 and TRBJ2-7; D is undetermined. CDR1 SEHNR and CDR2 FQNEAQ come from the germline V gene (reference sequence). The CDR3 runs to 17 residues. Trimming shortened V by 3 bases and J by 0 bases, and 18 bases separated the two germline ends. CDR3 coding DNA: TGTGCCAGCAGCTTCTCCTCCCGAGCCGGTAGCTCCTACGAGCAGTACTTC. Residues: CASSFSSRAGSSYEQYF.

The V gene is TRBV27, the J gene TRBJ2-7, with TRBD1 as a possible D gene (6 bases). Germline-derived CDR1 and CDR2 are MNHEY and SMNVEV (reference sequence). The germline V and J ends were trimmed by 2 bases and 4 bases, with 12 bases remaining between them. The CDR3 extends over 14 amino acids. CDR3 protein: CASSLATGLYEQYF. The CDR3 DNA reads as TGTGCCAGCAGTTTAGCGACAGGTCTATACGAGCAGTACTTC.

The CDR3 sequence: CASGPGTVYGYTF. CDR3 nucleotide sequence: TGTGCCAGCGGCCCCGGGACAGTTTACGGCTACACCTTC. This rearrangement joins TRBV14 to TRBJ1-2, with 7 positions matching TRBD1. Germline V gives CDR1 SGHDN, CDR2 FVKESK. The CDR3 is 13 amino acids. With V trimmed by 8 bases and J by 8 bases, 11 bases remained unmatched.

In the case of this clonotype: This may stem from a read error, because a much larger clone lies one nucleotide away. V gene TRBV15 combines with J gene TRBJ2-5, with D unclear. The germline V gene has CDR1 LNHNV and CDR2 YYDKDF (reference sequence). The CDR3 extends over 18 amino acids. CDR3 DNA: TGTGCCACCAGCAGAGATAAACCCAGAATGGAGTTCCAAGAGACCCAGCACTTC. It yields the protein CATSRDKPRMEFQETQHF.

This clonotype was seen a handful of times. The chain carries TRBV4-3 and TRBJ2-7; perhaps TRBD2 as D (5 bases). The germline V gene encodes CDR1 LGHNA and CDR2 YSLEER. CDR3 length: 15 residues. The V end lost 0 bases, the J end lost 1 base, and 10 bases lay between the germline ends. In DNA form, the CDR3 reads TGCGCCAGCAGCCAAGAGTTCCCGGGGTCCTACGAGCAGTACTTC. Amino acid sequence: CASSQEFPGSYEQYF.

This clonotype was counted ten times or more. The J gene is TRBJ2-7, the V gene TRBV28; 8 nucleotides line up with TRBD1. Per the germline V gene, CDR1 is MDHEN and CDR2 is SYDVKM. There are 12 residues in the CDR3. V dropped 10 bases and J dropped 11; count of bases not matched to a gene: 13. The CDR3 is CAIGQGSVGEYF. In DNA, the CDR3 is TGTGCCATCGGACAGGGATCCGTAGGGGAGTACTTC. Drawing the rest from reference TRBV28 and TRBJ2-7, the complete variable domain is DVKVTQSSRYLVKRTGEKVFLECVQDMDHENMFWYRQDPGLGLRLIYFSYDVKMKEKGDIPEGYSVSREKKERFSLILESASTNQTSMYLCAIGQGSVGEYFGPGTRLTVT.

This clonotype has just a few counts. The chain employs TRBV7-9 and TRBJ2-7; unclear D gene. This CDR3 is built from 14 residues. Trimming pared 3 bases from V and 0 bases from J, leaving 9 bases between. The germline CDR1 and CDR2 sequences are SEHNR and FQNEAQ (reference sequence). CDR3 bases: TGTGCCAGCAGCTTGACTGAGAGCTCCTACGAGCAGTACTTC. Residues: CASSLTESSYEQYF.

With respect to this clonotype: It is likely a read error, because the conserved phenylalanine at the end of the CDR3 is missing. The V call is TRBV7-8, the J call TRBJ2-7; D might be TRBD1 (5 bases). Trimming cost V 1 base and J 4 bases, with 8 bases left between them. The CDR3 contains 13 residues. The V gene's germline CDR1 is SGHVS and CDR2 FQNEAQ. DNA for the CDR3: TGTGCCAGCAGCTTAGGACAGAAATACGAGCAGTACATC. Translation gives CASSLGQKYEQYI.

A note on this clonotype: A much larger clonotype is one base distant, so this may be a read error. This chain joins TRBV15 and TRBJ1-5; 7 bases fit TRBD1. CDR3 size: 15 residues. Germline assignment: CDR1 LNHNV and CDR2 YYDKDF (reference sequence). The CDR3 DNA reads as TGTGCCACCAGCCGGGGACAGAATATCCTCCAGCCCCAGCAGTTT. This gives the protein CATSRGQNILQPQQF.